This TCR beta chain was obtained from a study of cytomegalovirus exposure and HLA in healthy donors. CDR1 and CDR2 (germline): SGHVS, FQNEAQ. V shed 3 bases and J 3 bases; nucleotides not matched to a gene: 10. The CDR3 has 18 amino acids. Study-wide points: Indistinguishable V segments such as TRBV6-2 and TRBV6-3 were excluded.

Healthy bone marrow donors formed the donor group. Notes on this clone: Its antigen is unidentified.

Vbeta (60) and Jbeta (13) primers were used in the PCR. The table came from immunoSEQ multiplex PCR; TCRdb's copy has only in-frame clones and leaves some out. The repertoire holds approximately 170,000 clones, with roughly four fifths as singletons. The receptor was derived from a female donor in good health and CMV-seronegative. The chain links TRBV7-8 to TRBJ1-3; 11 nucleotides align to TRBD1. The source material was PBMCs. CDR3 protein: CASSLRTGGWGNGNTIYF. Here the CDR3 DNA reads TGTGCCAGCAGCTTGCGGACAGGGGGCTGGGGTAATGGAAACACCATATATTTT.